This T cell receptor beta chain came from a study of blood T cell repertoires in COVID-19. CDR3 length equals 16 residues. The germline V gene has CDR1 LNHDA and CDR2 SQIVND (reference sequence). The V end lost 3 bases, the J end lost 0 bases, and 12 bases lay between the germline ends. Profiling relied on immunoSEQ multiplex PCR, and the TCRdb table lists in-frame clones only, not all of them. The table has around 130,000 clones, 75% to 90% seen once. The V call is TRBV19, the J call TRBJ2-4, with TRBD2 as a possible D gene (6 bases). The sequence was collected from a man in his 70s with active or convalescent COVID-19. Sequenced material: peripheral blood. The chain's CDR3 is CASSIGGELAKNIQYF. The DNA of the CDR3 is TGTGCCAGTAGTATCGGAGGGGAACTAGCCAAAAACATTCAGTACTTC.